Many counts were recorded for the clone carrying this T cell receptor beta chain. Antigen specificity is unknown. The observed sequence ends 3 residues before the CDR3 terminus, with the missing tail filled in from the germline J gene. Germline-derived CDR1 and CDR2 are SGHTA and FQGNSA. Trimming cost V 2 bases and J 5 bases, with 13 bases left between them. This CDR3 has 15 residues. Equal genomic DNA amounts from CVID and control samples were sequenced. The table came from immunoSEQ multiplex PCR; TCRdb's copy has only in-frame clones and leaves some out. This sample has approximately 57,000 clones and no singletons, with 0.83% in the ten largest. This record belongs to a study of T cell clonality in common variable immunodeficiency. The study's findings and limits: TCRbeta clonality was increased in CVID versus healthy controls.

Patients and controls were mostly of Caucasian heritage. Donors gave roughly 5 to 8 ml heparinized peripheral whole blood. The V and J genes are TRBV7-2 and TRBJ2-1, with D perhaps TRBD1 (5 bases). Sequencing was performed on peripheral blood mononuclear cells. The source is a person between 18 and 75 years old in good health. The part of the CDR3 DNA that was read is TGTGCCAGCAGCTTAAGGGCAGGGCTTCACAATGAG. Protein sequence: CASSLRAGLHNE. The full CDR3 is CASSLRAGLHNEQFF.